The source of this T cell receptor (beta chain) is a study of beta chain features in type 1 diabetes. Overall study results and limits: PCR could preferentially amplify shorter templates, alike in patients and controls. Sequencing used cDNA, and cells with high TCR expression could therefore be over-represented. Within each of all four CD4+ subsets, Type 1 diabetes patients had TCRB CDR3s that were moderately but significantly shorter.

Expressed TCRB transcripts were sequenced after all isolated RNA was converted to cDNA. This table comes from immunoSEQ multiplex PCR, and its TCRdb copy is limited to in-frame clones, with some not included. The sample consists of about 700,000 clones, around an eighth of them appearing once. Note on this clone: No antigen is known for it.

Deletions cut 6 bases from V and 14 bases from J, with 25 bases between. The CDR3 contains 14 residues. Per germline, CDR1 ENHRY and CDR2 SYGVKD. One heparinised draw of blood, averaging roughly 110 mL, came from each donor. Sequences were obtained from naive CD4+ T cells from blood. The chain carries TRBV10-3 and TRBJ1-1; D possibly corresponds to TRBD1 (5 bases). The sequence was collected from a man aged 18-30 years with type 1 diabetes. The chain's CDR3 is CAIRESGTAPGGFF. Written as DNA, the CDR3 is TGTGCCATCAGAGAATCCGGGACTGCCCCGGGAGGGTTCTTT.